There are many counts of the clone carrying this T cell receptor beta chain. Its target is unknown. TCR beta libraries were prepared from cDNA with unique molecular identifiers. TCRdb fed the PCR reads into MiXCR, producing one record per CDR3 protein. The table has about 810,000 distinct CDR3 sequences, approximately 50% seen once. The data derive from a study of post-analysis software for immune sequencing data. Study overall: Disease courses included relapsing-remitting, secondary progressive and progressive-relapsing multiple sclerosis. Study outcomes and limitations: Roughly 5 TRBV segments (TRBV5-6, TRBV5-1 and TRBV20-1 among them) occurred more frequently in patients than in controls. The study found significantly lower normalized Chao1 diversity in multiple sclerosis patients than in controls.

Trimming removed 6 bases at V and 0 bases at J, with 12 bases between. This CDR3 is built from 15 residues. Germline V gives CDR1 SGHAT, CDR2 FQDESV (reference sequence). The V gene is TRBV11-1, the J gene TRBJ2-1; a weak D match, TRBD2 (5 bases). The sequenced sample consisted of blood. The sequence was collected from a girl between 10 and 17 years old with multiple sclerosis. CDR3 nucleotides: TGTGCCAGCAGTTTGGTGGGGAGCTCCTACAATGAGCAGTTCTTC. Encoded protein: CASSLVGSSYNEQFF.